What follows is one T cell receptor (beta chain) and its context. In the source study's methods: Amplification from reference gene primers served as the basis for estimated nucleated cell counts. Using immunoSEQ multiplex PCR, the repertoire was profiled, and TCRdb retains in-frame clones only, with some absent. V and J calls plus clone size are reproduced from that table; the DNA served to infer D and trimming. The sample has approximately 360,000 clones, more than 70% seen once. The CDR3 spans 14 residues. With V trimmed by 0 bases and J by 7 bases, 4 bases remained unmatched. Germline V lookup: CDR1 SGHDT, CDR2 YYEEEE. Participants spanned ages roughly 18 to 90 years and resided in fewer than 30 US areas. These data are taken from a study of blood T cell repertoires in COVID-19. Study details: PBMCs, B-cell-depleted T cells, or T cells were the source of the cDNA or gDNA that made up the material.

Sequencing was done on a sample of PBMCs or T cells enriched from blood (not recorded which). The V and J genes are TRBV5-6 and TRBJ1-2; 9 bases align to TRBD1. The receptor comes from a man aged 40-49 years in a cohort exposed to, infected with or recovered from COVID-19 (not recorded which). The CDR3: CASSLATGGGGYTF. CDR3 DNA sequence: TGTGCCAGCAGCTTGGCAACAGGGGGCGGTGGCTACACCTTC.